The 2 T cell receptor beta chains below come from one sample, sequenced in a study of cytomegalovirus exposure and HLA in healthy donors. The PCR employed 60 Vbeta primers together with 13 Jbeta primers. Method: immunoSEQ multiplex PCR; TCRdb's copy keeps in-frame clones and lacks some. The sample includes roughly 120,000 clones, approximately 81% of them seen just once. Material for sequencing was PBMCs. The receptors come from a man younger than 35 in good health and CMV-seronegative.

This clone has only a few counts. V gene TRBV5-1 combines with J gene TRBJ2-7; D possibly corresponds to TRBD2 (6 bases). V was cut by 5 bases and J by 1 base, with 16 bases left in between. Germline V gene data show CDR1 as SGHRS and CDR2 as YFSETQ. The CDR3 spans 15 residues. The CDR3 protein is CASRGAVSGSYEQYF. In DNA, the CDR3 is TGCGCCAGCAGGGGTGCTGTCAGCGGGTCCTACGAGCAGTACTTC.

The V call is TRBV6-5, the J call TRBJ1-6; D perhaps matches TRBD1 (6 bases). This CDR3 is built from 14 residues. The V end lost 7 bases, the J end lost 5 bases, and 12 bases lay between the germline ends. Germline-derived CDR1 and CDR2 are MNHEY and SVGAGI. The CDR3 DNA reads TGTGCCAGCACCGCCTGGACAGATAATTCACCCCTCCACTTT. Translating it yields CASTAWTDNSPLHF.